The clone carrying this T cell receptor (beta chain) was seen only once. Its antigen is unidentified. The data belong to a study of T cells in Graves' hyperthyroidism and ophthalmopathy. The CDR3 regions of TCR beta were amplified from RNA transcripts. Initially, a first-round RT-PCR of the TCR CDR3 employed the HTBI primer set. From the multiplex PCR reads, TCRdb called clonotypes with MiXCR, one entry per CDR3 protein. The sample includes approximately 640,000 distinct CDR3 sequences, 45% seen only once; the top ten take less than 9%. Uncontrolled infection, other autoimmune disease, pregnancy or lactation barred patients from enrollment. Diagnosing involved the use of clinical symptoms, serum thyroxine and TRAb, thyroid ultrasound and orbital computed tomography. The study's findings and limits: Ophthalmopathy cases were set apart from stable hyperthyroidism by a 13 V-J model.

The CDR3 is 13 residues long. V lost 3 bases and J 8 bases, leaving 11 bases between the germline ends. CDR1 SQVTM and CDR2 ANQGSEA come from the germline V gene. The specimen sequenced was peripheral blood or thyroid tissue (not recorded which). This rearrangement joins TRBV29-1 to TRBJ1-6, with TRBD1 as a possible D gene (5 bases). This receptor was identified in an adult man with Graves' disease, either hyperthyroidism or ophthalmopathy (not recorded which). The CDR3 protein is CSVEAGSDSPLHF. In nucleotides, the CDR3 is TGCAGCGTTGAGGCAGGGAGCGATTCACCCCTCCACTTT.